One and the same sample provided the 2 T cell receptor beta chains below, sequenced in a study of Ad26.COV2.S vaccination and SARS-CoV-2 variants. Clones were read by immunoSEQ multiplex PCR, and TCRdb kept only the in-frame ones, dropping some. This sample has 410,000 or so clones; 80% to 95% occur once, and the top ten carry 9% to 15%. Treatment here: about 20 received Ad26.COV2.S at low or high dose, single or two shots; roughly 5 received placebo; per-sample allocation not given. Samples analyzed were those drawn on day 63 after the first vaccine or placebo injection. The input for sequencing was peripheral blood, taken in a trial of Ad26.COV2.S vaccine versus placebo. The receptors originated from a person aged 18-60 years who received the Ad26.COV2.S COVID-19 vaccine or a placebo.

The rearrangement uses TRBV28 and TRBJ1-3; D is unclear. This CDR3 contains 14 residues. V lost 3 bases, J lost 4 bases, and 10 bases lay in between. Germline lookup yields CDR1 MDHEN and CDR2 SYDVKM. CDR3 coding DNA: TGTGCCAGCAGTTTGTGGACGGTCGGAAACACCATATATTTT. Translation: CASSLWTVGNTIYF.

The V gene is TRBV7-6, the J gene TRBJ2-5; D call uncertain. The CDR3 loop spans 13 amino acids. CDR1 and CDR2 (germline): SGHVS, FNYEAQ. V was pared by 5 bases and J by 5 bases, with 12 bases between. The CDR3: CASSKTLGETQYF. In nucleotides, the CDR3 is TGTGCCAGCAGCAAGACCTTGGGGGAGACCCAGTACTTC. Based on the CDR3 plus reference TRBV7-6 and TRBJ2-5, the full variable domain is GAGVSQSPRYKVTKRGQDVALRCDPISGHVSLYWYRQALGQGPEFLTYFNYEAQQDKSGLPNDRFSAERPEGSISTLTIQRTEQRDSAMYRCASSKTLGETQYFGPGTRLLVL.